Reported below is one T cell receptor beta chain. Antigen: not known. Germline V lookup: CDR1 SGHTA, CDR2 FQGNSA. This CDR3 has 14 amino acids. V lost 5 bases to trimming and J lost 0 bases, with 11 bases between them. Patients had blood sampled at baseline and again on cycle 4 day 1 and cycle 7 day 1. The sample is drawn from a study of OX40 agonist ivuxolimab in advanced cancers. Generated by immunoSEQ multiplex PCR, the TCRdb table keeps only in-frame clones and is missing some. The sample has some 65,000 clones, about nine tenths seen once. Whole-study results and caveats: By week 6 at 0.1 to 3.0 mg/kg, blood CD4+ and CD8+ T cells had expanded clonally. The expanded peripheral T cells' antigen specificity was not determined.

This sequence was found in an adult with an advanced solid tumor such as melanoma, head and neck, liver or kidney cancer. The sample was CD4+ or CD8+ T cells sorted from blood, taken in a trial of the OX40 agonist ivuxolimab. The chain is built from TRBV7-2 and TRBJ2-7, with D possibly matching TRBD2 (5 bases). DNA of the CDR3: TGTGCCAGCAGCCCCCGGGATCGCTCCTACGAGCAGTACTTC. Its translation is CASSPRDRSYEQYF.